A single T cell receptor (beta chain) is shown here with its context. TCRdb's table, derived via immunoSEQ multiplex PCR, lists solely in-frame clones and lacks some. This table has some 100,000 clones, around 88% appearing once. Per germline, CDR1 SGHDT and CDR2 YYEEEE. The ends were cut back, 1 base at V and 1 base at J, with 9 bases in the middle. The CDR3 contains 14 residues. The entry originates in a study of control samples from healthy donors and cancer patients. The sample was blood. The sequence derives from a man aged 25-45 years in good health. The chain carries TRBV5-6 and TRBJ2-7, with no clear D. The CDR3 here is CASSLSQNSYEQYF. CDR3 DNA sequence: TGTGCCAGCAGCTTGTCTCAGAATTCCTACGAGCAGTACTTC.